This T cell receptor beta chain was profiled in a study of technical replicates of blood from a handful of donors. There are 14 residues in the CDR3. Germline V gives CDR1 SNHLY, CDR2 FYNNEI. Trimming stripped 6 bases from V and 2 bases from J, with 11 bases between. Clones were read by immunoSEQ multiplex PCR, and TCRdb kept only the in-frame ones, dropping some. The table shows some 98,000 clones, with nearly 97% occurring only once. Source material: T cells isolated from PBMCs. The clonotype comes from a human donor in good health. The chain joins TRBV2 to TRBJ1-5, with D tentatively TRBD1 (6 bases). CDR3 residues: CASREDSRNQPQHF. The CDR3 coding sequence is TGTGCCAGCAGAGAGGACAGCCGCAATCAGCCCCAGCATTTT.